This paragraph covers one TCR beta chain sequence. These data originate in a study of control samples from healthy donors and cancer patients. The germline V gene encodes CDR1 SGHAT and CDR2 FQDESV (reference sequence). V lost 2 bases to trimming and J lost 7 bases, with 11 bases between them. The CDR3 runs 13 residues. Data came from immunoSEQ multiplex PCR; TCRdb stores just in-frame clones and leaves some out. This table has about 190,000 clones, approximately 95% appearing once. The rearrangement links TRBV11-1 to TRBJ1-2, with D tentatively TRBD1 (6 bases). The source is a man aged 18 to 30 in good health. The specimen was blood. The CDR3 bases are TGTGCCAGCAGCTTACAGGGGAAAGGTGGCTACACCTTC. Translating it yields CASSLQGKGGYTF.